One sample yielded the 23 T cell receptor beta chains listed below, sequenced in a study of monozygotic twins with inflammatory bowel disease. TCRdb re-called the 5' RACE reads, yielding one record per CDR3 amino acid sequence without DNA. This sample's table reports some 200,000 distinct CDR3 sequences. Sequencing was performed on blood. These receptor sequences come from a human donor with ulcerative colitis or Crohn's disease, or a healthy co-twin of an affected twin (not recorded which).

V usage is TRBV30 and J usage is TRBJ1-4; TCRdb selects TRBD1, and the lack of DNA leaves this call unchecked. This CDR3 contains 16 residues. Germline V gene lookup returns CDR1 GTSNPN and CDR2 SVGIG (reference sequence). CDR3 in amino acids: CASLTPRTGPNEKLFF. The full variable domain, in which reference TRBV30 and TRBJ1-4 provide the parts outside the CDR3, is SQTIHQWPATLVQPVGSPLSLECTVEGTSNPNLYWYRQAAGRGLQLLFYSVGIGQISSEVPQNLSASRPQDRQFILSSKKLLLSDSGFYLCASLTPRTGPNEKLFFGSGTQLSVL.

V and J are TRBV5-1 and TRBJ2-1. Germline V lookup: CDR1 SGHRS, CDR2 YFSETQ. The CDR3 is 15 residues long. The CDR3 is CASSLLSTSYNEQFF.

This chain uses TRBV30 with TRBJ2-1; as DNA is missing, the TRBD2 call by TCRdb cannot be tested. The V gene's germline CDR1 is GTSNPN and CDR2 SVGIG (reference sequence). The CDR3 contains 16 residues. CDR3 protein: CAWSPGAGGGYNEQFF.

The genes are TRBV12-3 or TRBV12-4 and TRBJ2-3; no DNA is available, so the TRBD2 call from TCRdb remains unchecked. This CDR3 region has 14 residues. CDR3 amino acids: CASSSQGPTDTQYF.

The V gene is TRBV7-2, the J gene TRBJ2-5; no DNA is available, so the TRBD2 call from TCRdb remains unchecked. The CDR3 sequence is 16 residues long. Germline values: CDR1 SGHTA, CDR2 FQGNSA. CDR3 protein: CASSSAGLAGELTQYF.

The CDR3 reads CASSFSGLTDTQYF. V is TRBV7-6 and J is TRBJ2-3. The germline V gene has CDR1 SGHVS and CDR2 FNYEAQ. The CDR3 runs to 14 residues.

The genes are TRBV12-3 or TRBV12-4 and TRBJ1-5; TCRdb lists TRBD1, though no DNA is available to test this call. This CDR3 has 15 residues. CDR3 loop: CASSPDSLSNQPQHF.

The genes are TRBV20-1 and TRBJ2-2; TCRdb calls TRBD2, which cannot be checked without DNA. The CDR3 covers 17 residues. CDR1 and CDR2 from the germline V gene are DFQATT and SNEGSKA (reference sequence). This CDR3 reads CSAPRPSGGLDTGELFF.

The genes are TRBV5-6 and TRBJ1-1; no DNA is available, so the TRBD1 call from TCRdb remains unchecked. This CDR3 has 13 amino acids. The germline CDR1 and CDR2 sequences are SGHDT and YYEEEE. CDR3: CASSLDGAGDAFF.

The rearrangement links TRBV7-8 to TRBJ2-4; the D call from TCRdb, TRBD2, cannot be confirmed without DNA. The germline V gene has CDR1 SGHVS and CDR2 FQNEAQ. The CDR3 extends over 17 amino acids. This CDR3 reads CASSLADGGAVKNIQYF.

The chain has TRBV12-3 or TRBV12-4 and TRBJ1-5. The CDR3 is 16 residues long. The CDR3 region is CASTTAGYYSNQPQHF.

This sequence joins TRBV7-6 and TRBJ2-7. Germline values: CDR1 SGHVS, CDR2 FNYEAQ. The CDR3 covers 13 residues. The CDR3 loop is CASSPRSGYEQYF.

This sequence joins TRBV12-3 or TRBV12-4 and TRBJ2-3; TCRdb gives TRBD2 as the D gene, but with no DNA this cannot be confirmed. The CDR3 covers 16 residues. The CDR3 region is CASSFLGTTHPVQQYF.

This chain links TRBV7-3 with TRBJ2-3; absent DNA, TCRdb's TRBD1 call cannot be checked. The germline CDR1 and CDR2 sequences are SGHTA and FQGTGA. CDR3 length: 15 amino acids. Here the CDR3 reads CASSPRGDSTDTQYF.

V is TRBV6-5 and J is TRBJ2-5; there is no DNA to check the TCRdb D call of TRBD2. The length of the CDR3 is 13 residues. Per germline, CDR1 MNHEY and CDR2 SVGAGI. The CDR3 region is CASRMTRAETQYF.

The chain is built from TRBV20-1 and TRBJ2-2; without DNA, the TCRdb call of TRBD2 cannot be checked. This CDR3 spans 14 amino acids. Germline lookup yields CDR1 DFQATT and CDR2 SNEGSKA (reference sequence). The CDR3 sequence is CSANSGTNTGELFF.

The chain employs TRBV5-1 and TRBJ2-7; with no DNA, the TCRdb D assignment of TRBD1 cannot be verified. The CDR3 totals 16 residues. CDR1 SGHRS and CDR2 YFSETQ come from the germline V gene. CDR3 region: CASSFSLGTGVYEQYF.

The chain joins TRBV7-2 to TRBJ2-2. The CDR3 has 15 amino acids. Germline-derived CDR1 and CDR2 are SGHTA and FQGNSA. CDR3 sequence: CASSLYLANTGELFF.

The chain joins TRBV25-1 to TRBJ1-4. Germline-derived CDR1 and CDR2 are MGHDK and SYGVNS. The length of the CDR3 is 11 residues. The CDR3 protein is CASSSGGKLFF.

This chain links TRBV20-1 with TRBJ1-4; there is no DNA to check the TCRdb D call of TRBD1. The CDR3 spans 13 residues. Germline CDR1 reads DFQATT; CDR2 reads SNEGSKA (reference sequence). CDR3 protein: CSASGQENEKLFF.

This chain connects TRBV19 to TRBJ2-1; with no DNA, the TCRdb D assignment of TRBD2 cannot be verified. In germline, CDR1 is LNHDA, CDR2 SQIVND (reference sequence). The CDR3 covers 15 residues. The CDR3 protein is CASSILSGSRNEQFF. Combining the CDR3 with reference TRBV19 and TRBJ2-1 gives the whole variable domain DGGITQSPKYLFRKEGQNVTLSCEQNLNHDAMYWYRQDPGQGLRLIYYSQIVNDFQKGDIAEGYSVSREKKESFPLTVTSAQKNPTAFYLCASSILSGSRNEQFFGPGTRLTVL.

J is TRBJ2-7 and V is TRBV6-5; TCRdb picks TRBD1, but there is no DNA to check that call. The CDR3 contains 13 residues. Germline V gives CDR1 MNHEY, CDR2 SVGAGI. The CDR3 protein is CASSYGAVYEQYF.

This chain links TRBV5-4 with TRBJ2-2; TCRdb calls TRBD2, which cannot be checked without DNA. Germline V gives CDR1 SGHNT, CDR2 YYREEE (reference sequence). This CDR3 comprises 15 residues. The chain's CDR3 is CASSYGPIGTGELFF.